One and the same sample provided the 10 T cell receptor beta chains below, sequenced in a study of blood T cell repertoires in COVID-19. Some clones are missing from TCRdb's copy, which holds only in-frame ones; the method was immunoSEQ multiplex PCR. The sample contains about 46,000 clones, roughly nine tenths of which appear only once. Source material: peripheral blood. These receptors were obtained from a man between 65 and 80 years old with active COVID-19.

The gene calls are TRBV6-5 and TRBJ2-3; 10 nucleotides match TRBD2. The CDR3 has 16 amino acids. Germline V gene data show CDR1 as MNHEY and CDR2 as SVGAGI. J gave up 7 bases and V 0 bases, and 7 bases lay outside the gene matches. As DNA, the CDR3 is TGTGCCAGCAGTTACTCGAGTAGCGGGAGGAAATATACGCAGTATTTT. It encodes CASSYSSSGRKYTQYF.

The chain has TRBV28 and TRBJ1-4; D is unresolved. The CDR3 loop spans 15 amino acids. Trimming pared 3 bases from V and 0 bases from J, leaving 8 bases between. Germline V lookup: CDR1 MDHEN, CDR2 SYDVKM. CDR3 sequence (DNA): TGTGCCAGCAGTTTGGGAGGGACAACTAATGAAAAACTGTTTTTT. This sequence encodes CASSLGGTTNEKLFF.

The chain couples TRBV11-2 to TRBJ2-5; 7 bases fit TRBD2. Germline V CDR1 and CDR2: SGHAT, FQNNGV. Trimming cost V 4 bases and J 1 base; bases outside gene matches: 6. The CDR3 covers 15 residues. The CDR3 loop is CASSSSGYSQETQYF. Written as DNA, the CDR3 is TGTGCCAGCAGCTCTAGCGGTTATTCCCAAGAGACCCAGTACTTC.

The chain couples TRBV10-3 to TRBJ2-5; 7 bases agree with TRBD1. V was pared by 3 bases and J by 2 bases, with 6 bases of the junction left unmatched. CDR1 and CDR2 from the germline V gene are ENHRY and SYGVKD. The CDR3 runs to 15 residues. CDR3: CAISDPTGAQETQYF. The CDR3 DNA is TGTGCCATCAGTGACCCTACAGGGGCACAAGAGACCCAGTACTTC.

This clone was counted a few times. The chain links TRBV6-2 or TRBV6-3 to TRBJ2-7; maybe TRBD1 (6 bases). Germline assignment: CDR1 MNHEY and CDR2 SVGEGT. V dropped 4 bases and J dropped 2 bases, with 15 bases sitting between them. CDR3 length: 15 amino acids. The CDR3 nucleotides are TGTGCCAGCAGTTTCCAGCAGACAGGCACCTACGAGCAGTACTTC. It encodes CASSFQQTGTYEQYF.

As DNA, the CDR3 is TGTGCCAGCAGCCTCTCCCGAACGGACTGGCGGGAGGGTCGTTACGAGCAGTACTTC. Protein sequence: CASSLSRTDWREGRYEQYF. This chain joins TRBV3-1 (or the pseudogene TRBV3-2) and TRBJ2-7, with 9 bases aligning to TRBD2. V shed 4 bases, J shed 4 bases, and the junction held 20 bases outside the gene matches. Germline CDR1 reads LGHDT; CDR2 reads YNNKEL (reference sequence). The CDR3 sequence is 19 residues long.

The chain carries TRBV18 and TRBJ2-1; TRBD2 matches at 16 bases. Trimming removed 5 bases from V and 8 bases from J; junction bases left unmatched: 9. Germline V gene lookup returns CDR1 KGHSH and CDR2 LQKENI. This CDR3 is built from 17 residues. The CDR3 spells CASSAYGTSGRVDEQFF. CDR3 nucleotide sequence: TGTGCCAGCTCAGCCTACGGGACTAGCGGGAGGGTAGATGAGCAGTTCTTC.

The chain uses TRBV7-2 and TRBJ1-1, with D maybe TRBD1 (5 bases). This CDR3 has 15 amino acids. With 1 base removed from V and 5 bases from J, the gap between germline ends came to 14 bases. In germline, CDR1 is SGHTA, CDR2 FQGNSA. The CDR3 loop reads CASSLDLAGRTEAFF. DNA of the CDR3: TGTGCCAGCAGCTTAGATTTGGCAGGGCGGACTGAAGCTTTCTTT.

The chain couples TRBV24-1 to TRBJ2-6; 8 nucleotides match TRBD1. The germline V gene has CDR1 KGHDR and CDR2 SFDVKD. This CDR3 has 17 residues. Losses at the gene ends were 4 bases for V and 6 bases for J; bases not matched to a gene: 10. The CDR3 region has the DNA TGTGCCACCAGTGACACCGGGACAGGAAGTGCGGCCAACGTCCTGACTTTC. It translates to CATSDTGTGSAANVLTF.

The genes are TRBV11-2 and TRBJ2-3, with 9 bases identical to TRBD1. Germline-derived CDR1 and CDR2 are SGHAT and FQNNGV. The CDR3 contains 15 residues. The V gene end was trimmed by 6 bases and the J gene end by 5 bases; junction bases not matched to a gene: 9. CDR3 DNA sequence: TGTGCCAGCAGTTCTTACAGGGGGCGAGGAGATACGCAGTATTTT. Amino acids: CASSSYRGRGDTQYF.